The 14 T cell receptor beta chains below all came from one sample that was sequenced in a study of OX40 agonist ivuxolimab in advanced cancers. Assay: immunoSEQ multiplex PCR; the TCRdb copy retains only in-frame clones and omits some. The table has 10,000 or so clones, 75% to 85% seen once; the top ten hold 30%. The sequencing here drew on CD4+ or CD8+ T cells sorted from blood, taken in a trial of the OX40 agonist ivuxolimab. The receptors originated from an adult with an advanced solid tumor such as melanoma, head and neck, liver or kidney cancer.

V is TRBV5-1 and J is TRBJ2-7; D unclear. This CDR3 has 13 residues. The ends were cut back, 1 base at V and 6 bases at J, with 11 bases in the middle. Germline CDR1 reads SGHRS; CDR2 reads YFSETQ. In DNA, the CDR3 is TGCGCCAGCAGCTTGTTTAGTGGTGGCGAGCAGTACTTC. This codes for CASSLFSGGEQYF.

The V gene is TRBV6-5, the J gene TRBJ2-5, with D perhaps matching TRBD2 (7 bases). V was pared by 6 bases and J by 11 bases, with 22 bases between. The CDR3 covers 14 residues. Germline V gives CDR1 MNHEY, CDR2 SVGAGI. CDR3 in DNA: TGTGCCAGCAGCCTGGGGGGGGCGAGGGGTGAGCAGTACTTC. It translates to CASSLGGARGEQYF.

The CDR3 loop is CASSPWGRAAYNEQFF. CDR3 sequence (DNA): TGTGCCAGCAGCCCGTGGGGGCGGGCCGCCTACAATGAGCAGTTCTTC. The V gene is TRBV9, the J gene TRBJ2-1; D is perhaps TRBD1 (6 bases). V was cut by 4 bases and J by 2 bases, with 16 bases left in between. Germline assignment: CDR1 SGDLS and CDR2 YYNGEE. The CDR3 extends over 16 amino acids.

Of note for this clone: The sample carries other DNA sequences with the same CDR3. The chain is built from TRBV28 and TRBJ1-4; D gene ambiguous. Germline assignment: CDR1 MDHEN and CDR2 SYDVKM. The V end was cut by 7 bases, the J end by 5 bases, with 14 bases between. The CDR3 covers 14 residues. Written as DNA, the CDR3 is TGTGCCAGCACCGGCGGGAGCACAAATGAAAAACTGTTTTTT. Its translation: CASTGGSTNEKLFF.

This clone came up once. V usage is TRBV9 and J usage is TRBJ2-7, with TRBD2 matching 7 bases. After removal of 0 bases from V and 1 base from J, the junction contained 7 bases not matched to a gene. The CDR3 loop spans 16 amino acids. The germline V gene encodes CDR1 SGDLS and CDR2 YYNGEE. CDR3: CASSVGGGTGSYEQYF. CDR3 nucleotides: TGTGCCAGCAGCGTAGGGGGAGGGACTGGATCCTACGAGCAGTACTTC.

Relative to its sample, this clone is medium-sized. V gene TRBV10-3 combines with J gene TRBJ2-7, with D perhaps TRBD1 (6 bases). Germline CDR1 ENHRY, CDR2 SYGVKD. V dropped 2 bases and J dropped 7 bases, with 9 bases sitting between them. This CDR3 spans 12 amino acids. CDR3 region: CAISEGGGEQYF. CDR3 coding DNA: TGTGCCATCAGTGAGGGGGGCGGAGAGCAGTACTTC.

The J gene is TRBJ2-7, the V gene TRBV6-6; TRBD1 agrees at 9 bases. The CDR3 spans 13 residues. Germline-derived CDR1 and CDR2 are MNHNY and SVGAGI (reference sequence). The ends lost 4 bases at V and 4 bases at J; junction bases unmatched: 2. The CDR3 coding sequence is TGTGCCAGCAGTTGGGGACAGGGATACGAGCAGTACTTC. This translates into CASSWGQGYEQYF.

A few counts support this clone. This chain connects TRBV7-8 to TRBJ2-7, with 9 bases identical to TRBD1. CDR1 and CDR2 from the germline V gene are SGHVS and FQNEAQ. There are 15 residues in the CDR3. Unmatched junction bases numbered 5, after V lost 0 bases and J lost 5 bases. CDR3 in amino acids: CASSLARTGVHEQYF. The CDR3 DNA is TGTGCCAGCAGCTTAGCGCGGACAGGGGTCCACGAGCAGTACTTC.

The V gene is TRBV7-8, the J gene TRBJ2-1, with 12 positions matching TRBD2. V was pared by 0 bases and J by 10 bases, with 7 bases of the junction left unmatched. The CDR3 consists of 16 residues. The V gene's germline CDR1 is SGHVS and CDR2 FQNEAQ. The CDR3 coding sequence is TGTGCCAGCAGCTTAGCGACTAGCGGGAGTCTTCAGGAGCAGTTCTTC. Encoded protein: CASSLATSGSLQEQFF. Together with reference TRBV7-8 and TRBJ2-1, the CDR3 gives the full variable domain: GAGVSQSPRYKVAKRGQDVALRCDPISGHVSLFWYQQALGQGPEFLTYFQNEAQLDKSGLPSDRFFAERPEGSVSTLKIQRTQQEDSAVYLCASSLATSGSLQEQFFGPGTRLTVL.

The V gene is TRBV6-5, the J gene TRBJ2-7; 7 nucleotides line up with TRBD1. Germline-derived CDR1 and CDR2 are MNHEY and SVGAGI. V lost 2 bases to trimming and J lost 3 bases; unmatched junction nucleotides: 7. The CDR3 runs to 15 residues. In DNA, the CDR3 is TGTGCCAGCAGTTACAGCAGGGACAGCTACTACGAGCAGTACTTC. Its translation is CASSYSRDSYYEQYF.

This clone is labeled medium-sized. The chain joins TRBV7-9 to TRBJ2-2; D remains unclear. The germline CDR1 and CDR2 sequences are SEHNR and FQNEAQ (reference sequence). This CDR3 is 16 amino acids long. Between the trimmed V and J ends, which lost 5 bases and 1 base, there was a span of 14 bases. The CDR3, as DNA: TGTGCCAGCAGCCTATCGGCGGCTTGGAACACCGGGGAGCTGTTTTTT. The encoded protein is CASSLSAAWNTGELFF.

The V and J genes are TRBV7-9 and TRBJ2-2; 11 bases line up with TRBD2. CDR3 size: 14 residues. Per the germline V gene, CDR1 is SEHNR and CDR2 is FQNEAQ (reference sequence). The V gene end was trimmed by 9 bases and the J gene end by 3 bases; junction bases not matched to a gene: 3. The CDR3 DNA sequence: TGTGCCAGTGGTAGCGGGAGGGACACCGGGGAGCTGTTTTTT. This gives the protein CASGSGRDTGELFF.

The V and J genes are TRBV5-1 and TRBJ2-5; D is uncertain. V was trimmed by 4 bases and J by 2 bases, leaving 18 bases between them. The CDR3 runs to 16 residues. Germline V gives CDR1 SGHRS, CDR2 YFSETQ. CDR3 sequence: CASSPIEGQDQETQYF. In DNA form, the CDR3 reads TGCGCCAGCAGCCCAATAGAAGGGCAGGATCAAGAGACCCAGTACTTC.

The rearrangement links TRBV7-6 to TRBJ2-7; the match to TRBD2 covers 14 bases. The CDR3 loop spans 16 amino acids. The junction had 5 bases not matched to a gene; V was cut back by 1 base and J by 6 bases. CDR1 SGHVS and CDR2 FNYEAQ come from the germline V gene. The CDR3 protein is CASSLEPGLAGVEQYF. DNA for the CDR3: TGTGCCAGCAGCTTAGAACCGGGACTAGCGGGAGTCGAGCAGTACTTC.